A single sample gave rise to the 5 T cell receptor beta chains below, sequenced in a study of blood T cell repertoires in COVID-19. The table came from immunoSEQ multiplex PCR; TCRdb's copy has only in-frame clones and leaves some out. The sample lists some 42,000 clones, roughly 87% occurring once. Sequencing input: peripheral blood. The receptors were gathered from a human donor in a cohort sampled during active COVID-19.

V is TRBV19 and J is TRBJ1-5; 7 bases fit TRBD1. The ends lost 9 bases at V and 6 bases at J; junction bases unmatched: 14. Germline assignment: CDR1 LNHDA and CDR2 SQIVND (reference sequence). This CDR3 comprises 15 residues. CDR3 bases: TGTGCCAGGCACCCTGGACAGGTTATCGCTCAGCCCCAGCATTTT. Translation gives CARHPGQVIAQPQHF.

The chain recombines TRBV28 with TRBJ2-7, with no clear D. Trimming took 2 bases from V and 2 from J, leaving 10 bases between them. Germline V CDR1 and CDR2: MDHEN, SYDVKM. CDR3 length: 14 amino acids. Written as DNA, the CDR3 is TGTGCCAGCAGTTTAGGCCACAGAGCCTACGAGCAGTACTTC. The encoded protein is CASSLGHRAYEQYF.

The V gene is TRBV29-1, the J gene TRBJ2-3; perhaps TRBD2 as D (5 bases). The CDR3 consists of 14 residues. V was shortened by 5 bases and J by 0 bases, with 12 bases between the two germline ends. Germline CDR1 and CDR2: SQVTM and ANQGSEA. The chain's CDR3 is CSVRGITSTDTQYF. The CDR3 region has the DNA TGCAGCGTTCGAGGGATTACTAGCACAGATACGCAGTATTTT.

Points on this clone: At one of its ends the junction is not consistent with the germline gene, which may arise from a read error. The chain recombines TRBV2 with TRBJ2-3; no reliable D call. CDR1 is SNHLY, CDR2 FYNNEI, per germline. The CDR3 is 10 residues long. As DNA, the CDR3 is TGTGCCAGCAGTGAGTTGGCCCCACATTTT. This encodes CASSELAPHF.

The V call is TRBV12-3 or TRBV12-4, the J call TRBJ2-5; D might be TRBD2 (6 bases). The CDR3 length is 13 residues. The V and J ends lost 5 bases and 2 bases respectively, with 9 bases between them. The CDR3 spells CASSPSEQETQYF. CDR3 DNA: TGTGCCAGCAGTCCTAGCGAGCAAGAGACCCAGTACTTC.